The entry below gives a single TCR beta chain sequence along with its context. The V end lost 2 bases, the J end lost 6 bases, and 13 bases lay between the germline ends. Germline lookup yields CDR1 MNHEY and CDR2 SVGAGI. The CDR3 has 14 residues. This specimen comes from a study of blood T cell repertoires in COVID-19. Study at large: Samples taken during acute and convalescent COVID-19 were collected in the United States, Italy and Spain.

Under the authors' procedure: Reference gene primers were amplified, and this amplification served to estimate nucleated cell counts. Produced via immunoSEQ multiplex PCR; TCRdb's table is partial and in-frame only. Clone size and the V and J calls come from that table; the DNA yielded D and trimming. The table shows over 200,000 clones, with roughly nine tenths occurring only once. The receptor was derived from a man aged 55 to 70 who had recovered from COVID-19. The sequenced material came from peripheral blood. The rearrangement uses TRBV6-5 and TRBJ2-5; tentative D call: TRBD2 (5 bases). Here the CDR3 DNA reads TGTGCCAGCAGTTACAGTCCCGGGGAGAAGACCCAGTACTTC. Translation gives CASSYSPGEKTQYF.